This TCR beta chain comes out of a study of breast tumors, draining lymph nodes, adjacent tissues. Study-wide points: Compared with lymph nodes, tumors were less diverse; compared with nontumor tissue, more.

Samples came from axillary lymph nodes draining the breast cancer. Each CDR3 protein gets one entry after TCRdb re-called the multiplex PCR reads with MiXCR. The repertoire holds under 350,000 distinct CDR3 sequences, with more than 30% as singletons. CDR1 and CDR2 from the germline V gene are LNHDA and SQIVND (reference sequence). V was pared by 2 bases and J by 4 bases, with 14 bases of the junction left unmatched. The CDR3 is 19 residues long. This clonotype has a count of ten or more. Its antigen is not known. The sequenced sample was axillary lymph node tissue. The chain is built from TRBV19 and TRBJ2-3; TRBD2 aligns across 11 bases. This TCR derives from a female donor with breast cancer. Some clones in this sample may be carry-over from other donors' samples. DNA of the CDR3: TGTGCCAGTAGTATAACCCTTGGTAGCGGGAGGGTAGGGGCAGATACGCAGTATTTT. This codes for CASSITLGSGRVGADTQYF. Full variable domain (remainder filled in from reference TRBV19 and TRBJ2-3): DGGITQSPKYLFRKEGQNVTLSCEQNLNHDAMYWYRQDPGQGLRLIYYSQIVNDFQKGDIAEGYSVSREKKESFPLTVTSAQKNPTAFYLCASSITLGSGRVGADTQYFGPGTRLTVL.